A selection of T cell receptor beta chains follows, all from one sample in a study of ipilimumab plus nivolumab after autologous stem cell transplantation. TCRdb keeps only in-frame clones here, not all; method: immunoSEQ multiplex PCR. The sample records fewer than 45,000 clones, roughly 92% being singletons. The material was PBMCs, obtained in a trial of ipilimumab plus nivolumab as post-transplant consolidation. Source of these receptors: a male donor with multiple myeloma. Each CDR3 is given with its conserved first and last residue. A D gene is named only where the DNA matches it firmly. Only part of the rows carry a size: once, few, many, or a class if the clone is expanded.

TRBV29-1	TRBJ1-5	NA	NA	12	CSAGDSNQPQHF	TGCAGCGCAGGGGACAGCAATCAGCCCCAGCATTTT
TRBV2	TRBJ2-1	NA	TRBD2	16	CASSVLAGASYNEQFF	TGTGCCAGCAGTGTCTTAGCGGGAGCGAGCTACAATGAGCAGTTCTTC
TRBV18	TRBJ2-1	NA	TRBD2	17	CASSPTSGGAYNYEQFF	TGTGCCAGCTCACCGACTAGCGGGGGTGCCTACAATTATGAGCAGTTCTTC
TRBV4-2	TRBJ2-1	NA	TRBD1	16	CASSQETGTVYNEQFF	TGTGCCAGCAGCCAAGAGACCGGGACAGTTTACAATGAGCAGTTCTTC
TRBV25-1	TRBJ1-6	NA	TRBD1	14	CASSSRTTQGALHF	TGTGCCAGCAGTTCACGGACCACCCAGGGGGCCCTCCACTTT
TRBV10-3	TRBJ2-7	NA	NA	12	CAISDQGDEQYF	TGTGCCATCAGTGATCAGGGAGACGAGCAGTACTTC
TRBV19	TRBJ1-5	NA	NA	15	CASSSGFFSNQPQHF	TGTGCCAGTAGTAGCGGTTTCTTTAGCAATCAGCCCCAGCATTTT
TRBV7-2	TRBJ1-2	NA	NA	15	CASSLEPQVGYGYTF	TGTGCCAGCAGCTTAGAACCCCAGGTGGGGTATGGCTACACCTTC
TRBV19	TRBJ1-1	NA	NA	14	CASRLLDIYTEAFF	TGTGCCAGTAGACTACTCGACATCTACACTGAAGCTTTCTTT
TRBV5-4	TRBJ1-4	NA	TRBD1	14	CASSPGQTNEKLFF	TGTGCCAGCAGCCCGGGACAGACTAATGAAAAACTGTTTTTT
TRBV28	TRBJ2-1	NA	TRBD1	15	CASSLGQGRNNEQFF	TGTGCCAGCAGTTTGGGACAGGGGCGTAACAATGAGCAGTTCTTC
TRBV18	TRBJ1-5	NA	TRBD1	14	CASSSTGSFQPQHF	TGTGCCAGCTCATCGACAGGGTCGTTCCAGCCCCAGCATTTT
TRBV7-8	TRBJ1-5	NA	TRBD1	13	CASRGQGFQPQHF	TGTGCCAGCAGGGGACAGGGGTTTCAGCCCCAGCATTTT
TRBV5-1	TRBJ2-2	once	NA	12	CASSSGNGELFF	TGCGCCAGCAGCTCCGGGAACGGGGAGCTGTTTTTT
TRBV28	TRBJ1-3	NA	NA	16	CASSWGGGGSGNTIYF	TGTGCCAGCAGTTGGGGGGGAGGGGGCTCTGGAAACACCATATATTTT
TRBV16	TRBJ1-3	NA	TRBD1	17	CASSQSKGTGAGNTIYF	TGTGCCAGCAGCCAATCGAAAGGTACAGGGGCTGGAAACACCATATATTTT
TRBV19	TRBJ2-7	NA	TRBD1	14	CASADRGQTYEQYF	TGTGCCAGTGCCGACAGGGGCCAAACCTACGAGCAGTACTTC
TRBV4-1	TRBJ2-3	once	TRBD2	15	CASSPGLAETDTQYF	TGCGCCAGCAGCCCAGGACTAGCGGAAACAGATACGCAGTATTTT
TRBV9	TRBJ2-3	few	TRBD2	17	CASSVGLGLAGGDTQYF	TGTGCCAGCAGCGTAGGATTAGGACTAGCGGGGGGGGATACGCAGTATTTT
TRBV29-1	TRBJ1-2	once	TRBD1	13	CSAGTGASYGYTF	TGCAGCGCCGGGACAGGGGCCTCCTATGGCTACACCTTC
TRBV28	TRBJ1-4	NA	TRBD1	16	CASSPMRQGPNEKLFF	TGTGCCAGCAGTCCTATGCGACAGGGACCTAATGAAAAACTGTTTTTT
TRBV13	TRBJ2-7	NA	NA	14	CASSSEGTSYEQYF	TGTGCCAGCAGCTCCGAGGGGACGTCCTACGAGCAGTACTTC
TRBV20-1	TRBJ2-1	NA	NA	11	CSARPYNEQFF	TGCAGTGCTAGACCCTACAATGAGCAGTTCTTC
TRBV6-1	TRBJ1-1	NA	TRBD1	14	CASSEVGRGTEAFF	TGTGCCAGCAGTGAAGTAGGCAGGGGGACTGAAGCTTTCTTT
TRBV5-6	TRBJ2-7	NA	NA	14	CASSLWLSSYEQYF	TGTGCCAGCAGCTTGTGGTTGAGCTCCTACGAGCAGTACTTC
TRBV30	TRBJ2-1	NA	TRBD2	15	CAWSISGGVYNEQFF	TGTGCCTGGAGTATTAGCGGGGGGGTTTACAATGAGCAGTTCTTC
TRBV7-2	TRBJ2-7	NA	TRBD1	17	CASSLGTGTGMLSEQYF	TGTGCCAGCAGCTTAGGGACCGGGACAGGGATGCTAAGCGAGCAGTACTTC
TRBV6-5	TRBJ2-3	NA	NA	15	CASSYKSGSTDTQYF	TGTGCCAGCAGTTATAAGAGCGGCAGCACAGATACGCAGTATTTT
TRBV18	TRBJ2-1	NA	NA	18	CASSPPWGRGATYNEQFF	TGTGCCAGCTCACCACCGTGGGGGCGAGGGGCTACCTACAATGAGCAGTTCTTC
TRBV30	TRBJ2-3	NA	NA	12	CAWSVNQDTQYF	TGTGCCTGGAGTGTTAACCAGGATACGCAGTATTTT
TRBV27	TRBJ2-7	NA	TRBD2	16	CASSRKPGGFSYEQYF	TGTGCCAGCAGTCGAAAACCCGGGGGGTTCTCCTACGAGCAGTACTTC
TRBV5-1	TRBJ2-5	NA	TRBD1	15	CASSQGQGREETQYF	TGCGCCAGCAGCCAGGGACAGGGTCGAGAAGAGACCCAGTACTTC
TRBV19	TRBJ1-3	once	NA	17	CASSINRRTESGNTIYF	TGTGCCAGTAGTATTAATCGTCGGACCGAGTCTGGAAACACCATATATTTT
TRBV7-3	TRBJ2-3	NA	NA	19	CASSSLGARVISGTDTQYF	TGTGCCAGCAGCTCCTTGGGGGCCCGGGTGATTAGTGGCACAGATACGCAGTATTTT
TRBV9	TRBJ1-3	NA	NA	13	CASRNGSGNTIYF	TGTGCCAGCAGAAATGGTTCTGGAAACACCATATATTTT
TRBV9	TRBJ2-1	NA	TRBD1	15	CASSVGQVPRNEQFF	TGTGCCAGCAGCGTGGGACAGGTCCCGAGGAATGAGCAGTTCTTC
TRBV28	TRBJ2-7	NA	TRBD2	17	CASSPPPGLALSYEQYF	TGTGCCAGCAGTCCCCCCCCCGGACTAGCGTTATCCTACGAGCAGTACTTC
TRBV7-9	TRBJ2-1	NA	TRBD2	17	CASSLAHSSGRADEQFF	TGTGCCAGCAGCTTAGCGCATTCTAGCGGGAGGGCGGATGAGCAGTTCTTC
TRBV19	TRBJ2-2	once	TRBD1	13	CASSRGQSGELFF	TGTGCCAGTAGTAGGGGACAGAGCGGGGAGCTGTTTTTT
TRBV29-1	TRBJ2-1	NA	NA	14	CSVGRQGGYNEQFF	TGCAGCGTTGGTCGTCAGGGGGGGTACAATGAGCAGTTCTTC
TRBV29-1	TRBJ2-3	NA	NA	13	CSVESGVTDTQYF	TGCAGCGTTGAGTCAGGGGTCACAGATACGCAGTATTTT